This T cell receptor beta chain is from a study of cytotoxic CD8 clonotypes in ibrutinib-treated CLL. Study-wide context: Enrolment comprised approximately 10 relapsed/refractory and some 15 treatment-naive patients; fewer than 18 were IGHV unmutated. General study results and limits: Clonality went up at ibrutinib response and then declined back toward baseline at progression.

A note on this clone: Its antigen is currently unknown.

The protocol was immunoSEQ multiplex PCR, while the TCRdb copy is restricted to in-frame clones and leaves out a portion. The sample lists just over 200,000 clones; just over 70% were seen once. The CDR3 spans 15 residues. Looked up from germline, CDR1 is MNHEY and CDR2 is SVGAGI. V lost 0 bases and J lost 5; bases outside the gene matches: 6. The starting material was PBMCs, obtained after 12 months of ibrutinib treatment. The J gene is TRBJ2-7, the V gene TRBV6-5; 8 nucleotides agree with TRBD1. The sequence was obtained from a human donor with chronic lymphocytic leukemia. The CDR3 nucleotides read TGTGCCAGCAGTTACTCGAGGACAGGGTCCCACGAGCAGTACTTC. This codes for CASSYSRTGSHEQYF.